Listed below are T cell receptor beta chains from one sample, sequenced in a study of T cell clonotyping in hematopoietic cell transplantation. The method was immunoSEQ multiplex PCR; TCRdb's version includes in-frame clones alone and lacks a portion of them. The sample comprises about 16,000 clones, approximately 85% of which are singletons, and about 4.5% rests with the top ten. The sample consisted of peripheral blood mononuclear cells. These receptors were taken from a woman aged 40 to 50 in good health. Some clones in this sample may be carry-over from other donors' samples. Each CDR3 is given with its conserved first and last residue. D genes are given only for firm matches. For some rows the clone size is stated as once, few or many, or as a class when expanded; others skip it.

>TRBV28|NA|TRBJ2-1|NA
CASSLWDKKYNEQFF
TGTGCCAGCAGTTTATGGGACAAGAAATACAATGAGCAGTTCTTC
>TRBV30|NA|TRBJ2-5|NA
CAWSVGQETQYF
TGTGCCTGGAGTGTCGGTCAAGAGACCCAGTACTTC
>TRBV2|NA|TRBJ2-2|NA
CASSELLINSGELFF
TGTGCCAGCAGTGAGCTTCTGATTAACTCCGGGGAGCTGTTTTTT
>TRBV6-1|NA|TRBJ1-6|NA
CASSEDRSSYNSPLHF
TGTGCCAGCAGTGAAGACAGGAGCTCCTATAATTCACCCCTCCACTTT
>TRBV28|NA|TRBJ2-5|TRBD1
CASSLTGGFKETQYF
TGTGCCAGCAGTTTAACAGGGGGGTTTAAGGAGACCCAGTACTTC
>TRBV6-4|few|TRBJ2-6|TRBD1
CASSGPSGTGLGANVLTF
TGTGCCAGCAGTGGGCCTTCCGGGACAGGGTTAGGGGCCAACGTCCTGACTTTC
>TRBV7-8|NA|TRBJ2-7|TRBD2
CASSRGLAGESSYEQYF
TGTGCCAGCAGCCGGGGACTAGCGGGAGAGAGCTCCTACGAGCAGTACTTC
>TRBV11-2|NA|TRBJ1-2|TRBD1
CASSLVARPGQGFHYGYTF
TGTGCCAGCAGCTTAGTGGCAAGGCCGGGACAGGGATTCCACTATGGCTACACCTTC
>TRBV19|NA|TRBJ1-1|NA
CASTPGVRNTEAFF
TGTGCCAGTACCCCGGGGGTGCGGAACACTGAAGCTTTCTTT
>TRBV29-1|NA|TRBJ2-2|NA
CSGGRSTNTGELFF
TGCAGCGGGGGGAGGTCGACGAACACCGGGGAGCTGTTTTTT
>TRBV19|NA|TRBJ2-1|TRBD1
CASSITGQGNEQFF
TGTGCCAGTAGTATCACAGGACAGGGGAATGAGCAGTTCTTC
>TRBV6-5|few|TRBJ1-2|NA
CASTPGGRGYTF
TGTGCCAGCACTCCCGGGGGTCGCGGCTACACCTTC
>TRBV30|NA|TRBJ1-2|NA
CACQGTGGYTF
TGTGCCTGCCAGGGGACGGGGGGCTACACCTTC
>TRBV28|NA|TRBJ2-7|NA
CASRSNGESSYEQYF
TGTGCCAGCAGGAGTAACGGGGAGAGCTCCTACGAGCAGTACTTC
>TRBV7-2|NA|TRBJ1-3|NA
CASRFQPGGRNTIYF
TGTGCCAGCAGATTCCAGCCCGGAGGTAGAAACACCATATATTTT
>TRBV7-9|NA|TRBJ1-6|TRBD1
CASSPWTGNYNSPLHF
TGTGCCAGCAGCCCATGGACAGGGAATTATAATTCACCCCTCCACTTT
>TRBV10-2|NA|TRBJ1-1|NA
CASMREGKTEAFF
TGCGCCAGCATGAGGGAGGGGAAGACTGAAGCTTTCTTT
>TRBV5-4|NA|TRBJ1-2|NA
CASSLASAAISGYTF
TGTGCCAGCAGCTTGGCCAGCGCCGCGATCTCTGGCTACACCTTC
>TRBV4-3|NA|TRBJ1-2|TRBD1
CASSQDRARGYGYTF
TGCGCCAGCAGTCAAGACAGGGCCCGCGGCTATGGCTACACCTTC
>TRBV2|NA|TRBJ2-7|NA
CASRGEGYEQYF
TGTGCCAGCAGGGGTGAGGGCTACGAGCAGTACTTC
>TRBV7-2|NA|TRBJ1-1|TRBD1
CASSPGQDVGAFF
TGTGCCAGCAGCCCAGGACAGGACGTCGGAGCTTTCTTT
>TRBV6-1|NA|TRBJ1-4|NA
CASSVQGRGSNEKLFF
TGTGCCAGCAGTGTTCAGGGAAGGGGAAGCAATGAAAAACTGTTTTTT
>TRBV25-1|NA|TRBJ2-7|NA
CASSGTGTGPYEQYF
TGTGCCAGCAGTGGAACCGGGACTGGACCCTACGAGCAGTACTTC
>TRBV30|NA|TRBJ2-1|NA
CAWTPGAPNEQFF
TGTGCCTGGACCCCAGGGGCTCCCAATGAGCAGTTCTTC
>TRBV5-1|NA|TRBJ1-2|NA
CASSPLESVQRYGYTF
TGCGCCAGCAGCCCGTTGGAGAGTGTACAGCGATATGGCTACACCTTC
>TRBV11-2|NA|TRBJ1-3|NA
CASSDRRRGSGNTIYF
TGTGCCAGCAGCGATAGGCGGAGGGGGTCTGGAAACACCATATATTTT
>TRBV2|NA|TRBJ2-3|TRBD2
CASSVLAGGDTQYF
TGTGCCAGCAGTGTACTAGCGGGGGGAGATACGCAGTATTTT
>TRBV11-1|NA|TRBJ2-5|TRBD2
CASRTGAGGPGETQYF
TGTGCCAGCAGAACAGGAGCGGGAGGGCCGGGCGAGACCCAGTACTTC
>TRBV19|NA|TRBJ2-2|NA
CASSRTGTRNTGELFF
TGTGCCAGTAGCCGTACCGGGACAAGGAACACCGGGGAGCTGTTTTTT
>TRBV28|NA|TRBJ1-2|TRBD1
CASNRGFGYTF
TGTGCCAGCAACAGGGGATTTGGCTACACCTTC
>TRBV2|NA|TRBJ1-4|NA
CASSDLGNEKLFF
TGTGCCAGCAGTGATTTGGGAAATGAAAAACTGTTTTTT
>TRBV28|NA|TRBJ2-2|NA
CATYEGYTGELFF
TGTGCCACCTACGAGGGGTACACCGGGGAGCTGTTTTTT
>TRBV4-1|NA|TRBJ2-7|NA
CASSRSTPGEQYF
TGCGCCAGCAGCCGATCCACTCCCGGCGAGCAGTACTTC
>TRBV28|NA|TRBJ2-7|NA
CASSLGGYEQYF
TGTGCCAGCAGTTTAGGGGGGTACGAGCAGTACTTC
>TRBV30|once|TRBJ1-5|NA
CAWSGTADQPQHF
TGTGCCTGGAGTGGGACAGCTGATCAGCCCCAGCATTTT
>TRBV27|NA|TRBJ1-5|NA
CASSLSGRYQPQHF
TGTGCCAGCAGTTTATCGGGGAGGTATCAGCCCCAGCATTTT
>TRBV7-2|NA|TRBJ1-1|NA
CASRSIRGAEAFF
TGTGCCAGCAGGTCAATACGGGGGGCTGAAGCTTTCTTT
>TRBV9|once|TRBJ1-4|NA
CASSVGPQGNEKLFF
TGTGCCAGCAGCGTAGGCCCCCAGGGGAATGAAAAACTGTTTTTT
>TRBV19|few|TRBJ2-1|NA
CASSFRTTIGEQFF
TGTGCCAGTAGTTTCCGGACTACAATCGGGGAGCAGTTCTTC
>TRBV10-3|once|TRBJ2-7|NA
CAISEPSGRGGSYEQYF
TGTGCCATCAGTGAACCCTCGGGCAGGGGAGGCTCCTACGAGCAGTACTTC
>TRBV7-2|few|TRBJ1-3|NA
CASSFGLTAGNTIYF
TGTGCCAGCAGCTTTGGCTTGACCGCTGGAAACACCATATATTTT
>TRBV5-4|NA|TRBJ1-5|TRBD1
CASSAGTGNQPQHF
TGTGCCAGCAGCGCCGGGACAGGTAATCAGCCCCAGCATTTT
>TRBV7-3|NA|TRBJ2-7|NA
CASSLGGTAYEQYF
TGTGCCAGCAGCTTAGGGGGAACGGCCTACGAGCAGTACTTC
>TRBV5-1|NA|TRBJ1-1|NA
CASSPGRIAEAFF
TGCGCCAGCAGCCCCGGACGCATAGCTGAAGCTTTCTTT
>TRBV30|NA|TRBJ1-5|NA
CAWSAGVSNQPQHF
TGTGCCTGGAGTGCTGGCGTTAGCAATCAGCCCCAGCATTTT
>TRBV19|NA|TRBJ2-5|NA
CASSIDRGRRETQYF
TGTGCCAGTAGTATAGATCGGGGGAGGCGAGAGACCCAGTACTTC
>TRBV14|NA|TRBJ2-3|NA
CASSQVDTQYF
TGTGCCAGCAGCCAAGTGGATACGCAGTATTTT
>TRBV2|once|TRBJ2-7|NA
CASNSRYEQYF
TGTGCCAGCAACAGTAGGTACGAGCAGTACTTC
>TRBV6-6|NA|TRBJ2-7|NA
CASTGTAYEQYF
TGTGCCAGCACGGGGACTGCCTACGAGCAGTACTTC
>TRBV27|NA|TRBJ2-7|NA
CASSLRLAPTYEQYF
TGTGCCAGCAGTTTAAGGCTAGCTCCGACCTACGAGCAGTACTTC
>TRBV7-2|NA|TRBJ1-2|NA
CASSLDGAGYGYTF
TGTGCCAGCAGCTTAGATGGGGCAGGGTATGGCTACACCTTC
>TRBV4-2|NA|TRBJ1-2|NA
CASSQEGGNDKRYTF
TGTGCCAGCAGCCAAGAGGGAGGAAACGATAAACGGTACACCTTC
>TRBV7-2|few|TRBJ2-1|NA
CASSLRGLNNEQFF
TGTGCCAGCAGCTTACGGGGGCTGAACAATGAGCAGTTCTTC
>TRBV5-1|NA|TRBJ2-3|NA
CASSTRRAGTDTQYF
TGCGCCAGCAGCACCCGACGGGCCGGCACAGATACGCAGTATTTT
>TRBV7-9|NA|TRBJ1-2|TRBD1
CATSGQGASNYGYTF
TGTGCCACCTCCGGACAGGGCGCATCTAACTATGGCTACACCTTC
>TRBV2|NA|TRBJ2-7|NA
CASSEGPAGEQYF
TGTGCCAGCAGTGAAGGGCCAGCAGGCGAGCAGTACTTC
>TRBV7-9|NA|TRBJ1-1|NA
CASSPALRETEAFF
TGTGCCAGCAGCCCTGCACTCAGGGAAACTGAAGCTTTCTTT
>TRBV5-1|NA|TRBJ1-1|NA
CASSTDSINTEAFF
TGCGCCAGCAGCACGGACAGCATAAACACTGAAGCTTTCTTT
>TRBV4-3|NA|TRBJ1-2|NA
CASSQAFRDNPNYGYTF
TGCGCCAGCAGCCAAGCTTTCCGGGACAATCCTAACTATGGCTACACCTTC